These 6 T cell receptor beta chains share one sample of origin, sequenced in a study of identical twins. TCRdb passed the 5' RACE reads through MiXCR, listing each CDR3 protein once. Here the sample spans around 230,000 distinct CDR3 sequences, approximately 9% being singletons. Sequencing input: memory (CD45RO+) T cells sorted from blood. Receptor source: a woman under 30 in good health.

Ten or more counts support this clonotype. The rearrangement joins TRBV5-1 to TRBJ1-5; D ambiguous. The germline gives CDR1 SGHRS, CDR2 YFSETQ. V was shortened by 0 bases and J by 0 bases, with 7 bases between the two germline ends. This CDR3 has 15 amino acids. The CDR3: CASSLDQTSNQPQHF. CDR3 nucleotides: TGCGCCAGCAGCTTGGACCAGACTAGCAATCAGCCCCAGCATTTT.

The chain uses TRBV11-1 and TRBJ2-1; D remains ambiguous. The CDR3 has 15 amino acids. Germline V gene lookup returns CDR1 SGHAT and CDR2 FQDESV (reference sequence). V was pared by 0 bases and J by 6 bases, with 12 bases between. CDR3 coding DNA: TGTGCCAGCAGCTTAGCCAGTATGGTCGGCAATGAGCAGTTCTTC. Translated, it gives CASSLASMVGNEQFF.

In its sample, this clonotype was seen once. The CDR3 region is CASSFRRTGSSYEQYF. DNA for the CDR3: TGTGCCAGCAGTTTCCGGAGGACAGGTAGCTCCTACGAGCAGTACTTC. The V and J genes are TRBV12-3 or TRBV12-4 and TRBJ2-7, with 7 bases aligning to TRBD1. Germline trimming cut 3 bases from V and 0 bases from J; bases unmatched to any gene: 8. The CDR3 totals 16 residues.

This clonotype was seen repeatedly, ten times or more. The gene calls are TRBV6-5 and TRBJ2-2; 7 nucleotides line up with TRBD1. The CDR3 runs to 14 residues. The trim removed 4 bases at V and 6 bases at J, leaving 5 bases unmatched. Germline V gene sequence: CDR1 MNHEY, CDR2 SVGAGI. For the CDR3, the DNA is TGTGCCAGCAGTTGGGACAGACAGGCCGGGGAGCTGTTTTTT. Translating it yields CASSWDRQAGELFF.

The CDR3 DNA sequence: TGCAGTGCTAGAGAACTCGGGGCAGGGCACGAGCAGTACTTC. Encoded protein: CSARELGAGHEQYF. The chain carries TRBV20-1 and TRBJ2-7; tentatively, D is TRBD1 or TRBD2 (5 bases each). The V gene lost 0 bases and the J gene lost 5 bases, with 14 bases spanning the gap. This CDR3 is built from 14 residues. CDR1 is DFQATT and CDR2 is SNEGSKA in the germline V gene (reference sequence).

This chain joins TRBV7-9 and TRBJ1-1; D uncertain. The length of the CDR3 is 13 residues. The germline V gene has CDR1 SEHNR and CDR2 FQNEAQ (reference sequence). The V end lost 11 bases, the J end lost 0 bases, and 13 bases lay between the germline ends. In DNA, the CDR3 is TGTGCCTCCCTAGGAGGAGTGAACACTGAAGCTTTCTTT. Its protein is CASLGGVNTEAFF.